The rows below give T cell receptor beta chains drawn from one sample of a study of OX40 agonist ivuxolimab in advanced cancers. Assay used: immunoSEQ multiplex PCR; TCRdb lists only in-frame clones, some missing. Of 15,000 or so clones in the sample, more than 75% are singletons; the top ten hold about 25%. Sequenced material: CD4+ or CD8+ T cells sorted from blood, taken in a trial of the OX40 agonist ivuxolimab. The receptors were sampled from an adult with an advanced solid tumor such as melanoma, head and neck, liver or kidney cancer. CDR3s include the opening cysteine and the closing phenylalanine or tryptophan. The size field is filled for only some rows; it gives once, few, many or a size class.

j_call | v_call | clone_size | cdr3_aa
TRBJ2-7 | TRBV18 | . | CASSPPESYEQYF
TRBJ1-5 | TRBV7-9 | . | CASSRGGSNQPQHF
TRBJ1-6 | TRBV19 | . | CASNYFRTGDNSPLHF
TRBJ1-5 | TRBV19 | . | CASTRTEISNQPQHF
TRBJ2-1 | TRBV6-1 | . | CASRDGPFFGNEQFF
TRBJ2-7 | TRBV6-1 | . | CASSADRVNEQYF
TRBJ2-1 | TRBV19 | . | CASSEPGQGREQFF
TRBJ2-2 | TRBV9 | once | CASSTNSGGLNTGELFF
TRBJ2-2 | TRBV6-5 | large | CASSPRTGLPGELFF
TRBJ2-5 | TRBV21-1 | . | CASSDQGQVKETQYF
TRBJ2-7 | TRBV5-1 | . | CASSLNDNSYEQYF
TRBJ2-5 | TRBV7-3 | . | CASSYTGGGETQYF
TRBJ2-2 | TRBV13 | once | CASSPGGRNTGELFF
TRBJ1-2 | TRBV4-1 | . | CASSHKQGYYGYTF
TRBJ2-7 | TRBV4-2 | . | CASSGPGGVVYEQYF
TRBJ1-1 | TRBV6-5 | . | CASIERGTAYTEAFF
TRBJ1-6 | TRBV9 | once | CASSVGTGLGSPLHF
TRBJ1-6 | TRBV19 | . | CASSTGTGGDSPLHF
TRBJ2-5 | TRBV4-2 | . | CASTSLWFGQGDGTQYF
TRBJ2-7 | TRBV4-1 | . | CASSARSSYEQYF
TRBJ2-1 | TRBV2 | . | CASSEDPSSYNEQFF
TRBJ2-5 | TRBV19 | . | CASSIPQLETQYF
TRBJ2-7 | TRBV7-9 | once | CASSPRTVYEQYF
TRBJ2-7 | TRBV13 | . | CASSPGTGLREQYF
TRBJ2-1 | TRBV27 | . | CASSLTGSSYNEQFF
TRBJ2-1 | TRBV19 | . | CASSILGANEQFF
TRBJ2-2 | TRBV30 | . | CAWSLRTYTGELFF
TRBJ2-5 | TRBV9 | . | CASSGNSGLAGGKWETQYF
TRBJ1-2 | TRBV6-5 | few | CASSYSAGANYGYTF
TRBJ1-2 | TRBV5-6 | . | CASSSDRAYYGYTF